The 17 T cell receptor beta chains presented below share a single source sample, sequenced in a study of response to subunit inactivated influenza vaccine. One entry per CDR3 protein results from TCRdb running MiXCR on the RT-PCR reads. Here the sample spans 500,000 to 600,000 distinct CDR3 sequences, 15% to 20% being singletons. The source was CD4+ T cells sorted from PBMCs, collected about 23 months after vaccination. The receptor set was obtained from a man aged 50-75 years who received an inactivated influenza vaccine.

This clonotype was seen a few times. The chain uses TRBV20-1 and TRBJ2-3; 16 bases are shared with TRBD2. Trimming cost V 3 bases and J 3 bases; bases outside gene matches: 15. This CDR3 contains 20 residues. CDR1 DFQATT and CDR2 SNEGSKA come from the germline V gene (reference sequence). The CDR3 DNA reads TGCAGTGCTAGGGCCCCGGGGGGACTAGCGGGAGGGCCGGGGACAGATACGCAGTATTTT. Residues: CSARAPGGLAGGPGTDTQYF.

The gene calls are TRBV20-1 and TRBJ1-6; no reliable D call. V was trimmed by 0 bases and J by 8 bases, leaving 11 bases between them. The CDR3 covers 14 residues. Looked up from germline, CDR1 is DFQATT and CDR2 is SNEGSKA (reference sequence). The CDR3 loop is CSAREGRGYSPLHF. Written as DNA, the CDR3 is TGCAGTGCTAGAGAGGGCCGAGGGTATTCACCCCTCCACTTT.

The CDR3 DNA is TGCGCCAGCAGCTGGGACAGGGGTCGGGTCGGGTACGAGCAGTACTTC. This sequence encodes CASSWDRGRVGYEQYF. The chain links TRBV5-1 to TRBJ2-7; TRBD1 matches at 10 bases. CDR1 is SGHRS, CDR2 YFSETQ, per germline. Trimming cost V 3 bases and J 4 bases; bases outside gene matches: 10. There are 16 residues in the CDR3. The complete variable domain, with remaining parts taken from reference TRBV5-1 and TRBJ2-7, reads KAGVTQTPRYLIKTRGQQVTLSCSPISGHRSVSWYQQTPGQGLQFLFEYFSETQRNKGNFPGRFSGRQFSNSRSEMNVSTLELGDSALYLCASSWDRGRVGYEQYFGPGTRLTVT.

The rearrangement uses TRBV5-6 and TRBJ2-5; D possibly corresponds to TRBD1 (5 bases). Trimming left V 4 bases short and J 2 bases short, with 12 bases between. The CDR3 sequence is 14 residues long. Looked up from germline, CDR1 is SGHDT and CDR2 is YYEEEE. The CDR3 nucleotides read TGTGCCAGCAGCCAAAGACAGACACAAGAGACCCAGTACTTC. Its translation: CASSQRQTQETQYF.

The CDR3 coding sequence is TGTGCCAGCAACGCAGCGGGAGGACTCACAGATACGCAGTATTTT. Its translation is CASNAAGGLTDTQYF. The chain uses TRBV7-9 and TRBJ2-3; 9 nucleotides agree with TRBD2. Trimming took 7 bases from V and 2 from J; bases not matched to a gene: 7. CDR1 and CDR2 from the germline V gene are SEHNR and FQNEAQ (reference sequence). The CDR3 spans 15 residues.

This chain's CDR3 is CSAISGSFYNEQFF. The CDR3 DNA reads TGCAGTGCTATCTCCGGGAGCTTCTACAATGAGCAGTTCTTC. The chain uses TRBV20-1 and TRBJ2-1; a possible D gene is TRBD2 (6 bases). Trimming took off 4 bases at V and 3 bases at J, with 13 bases between the two ends. The CDR3 runs to 14 residues. Looked up from germline, CDR1 is DFQATT and CDR2 is SNEGSKA (reference sequence).

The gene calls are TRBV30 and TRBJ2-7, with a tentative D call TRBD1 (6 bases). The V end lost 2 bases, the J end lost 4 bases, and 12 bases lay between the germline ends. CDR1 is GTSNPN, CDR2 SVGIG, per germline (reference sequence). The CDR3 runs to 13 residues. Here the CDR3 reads CAWSPGARYEQYF. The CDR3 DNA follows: TGTGCCTGGAGTCCAGGGGCGCGATACGAGCAGTACTTC.

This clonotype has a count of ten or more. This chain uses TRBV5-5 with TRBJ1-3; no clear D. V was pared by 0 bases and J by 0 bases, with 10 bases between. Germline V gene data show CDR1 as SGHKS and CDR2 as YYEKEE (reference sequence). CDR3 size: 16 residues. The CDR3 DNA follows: TGTGCCAGCAGCTTGGGGTGGAGGAGCTCTGGAAACACCATATATTTT. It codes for CASSLGWRSSGNTIYF.

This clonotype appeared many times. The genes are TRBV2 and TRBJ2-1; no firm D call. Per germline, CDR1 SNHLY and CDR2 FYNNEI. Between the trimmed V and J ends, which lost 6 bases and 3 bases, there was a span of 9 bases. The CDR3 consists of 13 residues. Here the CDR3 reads CASRSPFYNEQFF. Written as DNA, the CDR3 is TGTGCCAGCAGAAGTCCCTTCTACAATGAGCAGTTCTTC. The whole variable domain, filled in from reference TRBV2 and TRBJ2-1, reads EPEVTQTPSHQVTQMGQEVILRCVPISNHLYFYWYRQILGQKVEFLVSFYNNEISEKSEIFDDQFSVERPDGSNFTLKIRSTKLEDSAMYFCASRSPFYNEQFFGPGTRLTVL.

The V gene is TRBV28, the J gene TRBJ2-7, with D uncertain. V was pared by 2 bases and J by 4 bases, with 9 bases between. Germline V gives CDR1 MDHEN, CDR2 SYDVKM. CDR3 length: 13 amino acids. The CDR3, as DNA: TGTGCCAGCAGTTTACTAGTCTCGTACGAGCAGTACTTC. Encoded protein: CASSLLVSYEQYF.

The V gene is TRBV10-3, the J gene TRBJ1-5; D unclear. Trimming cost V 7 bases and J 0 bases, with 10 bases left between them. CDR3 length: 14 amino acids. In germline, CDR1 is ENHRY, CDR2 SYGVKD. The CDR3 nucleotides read TGTGCCATCAAAGACGGGGATAGCAATCAGCCCCAGCATTTT. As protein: CAIKDGDSNQPQHF.

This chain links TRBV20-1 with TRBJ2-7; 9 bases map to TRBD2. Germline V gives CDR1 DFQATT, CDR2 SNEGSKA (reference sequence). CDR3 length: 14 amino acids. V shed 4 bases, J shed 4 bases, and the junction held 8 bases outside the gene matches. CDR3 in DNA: TGCAGTGCTATGAGCGGGACTAGCAAGTACGAGCAGTACTTC. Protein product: CSAMSGTSKYEQYF.

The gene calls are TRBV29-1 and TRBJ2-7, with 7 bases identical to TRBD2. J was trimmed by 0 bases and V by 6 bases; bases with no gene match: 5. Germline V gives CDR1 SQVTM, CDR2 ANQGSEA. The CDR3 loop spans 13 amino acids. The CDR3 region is CSVGGFSSYEQYF. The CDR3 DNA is TGCAGCGTGGGGGGGTTTAGCTCCTACGAGCAGTACTTC.

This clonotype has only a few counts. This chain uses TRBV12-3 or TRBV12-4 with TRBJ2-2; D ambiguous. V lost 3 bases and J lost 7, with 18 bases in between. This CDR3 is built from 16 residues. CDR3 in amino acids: CASSLPRQANVGELFF. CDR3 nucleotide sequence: TGTGCCAGCAGTTTGCCCCGGCAGGCGAACGTCGGGGAGCTGTTTTTT.

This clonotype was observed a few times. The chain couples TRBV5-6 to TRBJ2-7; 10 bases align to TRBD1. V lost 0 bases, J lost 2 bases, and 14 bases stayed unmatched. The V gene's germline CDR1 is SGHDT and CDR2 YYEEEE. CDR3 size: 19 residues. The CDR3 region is CASSLVGTGDYRAAYEQYF. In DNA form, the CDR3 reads TGTGCCAGCAGCTTGGTTGGGACAGGGGACTACCGGGCCGCCTACGAGCAGTACTTC.

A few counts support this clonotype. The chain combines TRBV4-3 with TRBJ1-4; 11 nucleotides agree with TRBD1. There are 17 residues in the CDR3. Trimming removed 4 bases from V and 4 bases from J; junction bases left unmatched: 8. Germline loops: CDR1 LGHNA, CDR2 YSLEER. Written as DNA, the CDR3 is TGCGCCAGCAGCCTAGGGACAGGGGGTTCCTTTAATGAAAAACTGTTTTTT. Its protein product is CASSLGTGGSFNEKLFF.

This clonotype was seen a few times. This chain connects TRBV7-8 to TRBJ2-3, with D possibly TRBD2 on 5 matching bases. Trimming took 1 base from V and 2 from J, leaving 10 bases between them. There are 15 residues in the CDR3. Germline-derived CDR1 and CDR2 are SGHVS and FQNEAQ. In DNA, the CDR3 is TGTGCCAGCAGCTTAGAAGCGGCCGTCACAGATACGCAGTATTTT. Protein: CASSLEAAVTDTQYF.